Shown below are 10 T cell receptor beta chains from a single sample sequenced in a study of blood T cells in healthy people across ages. A sample-barcoded 5' primer and a J-beta primer mix were used in a second PCR of about 7 to 12 cycles. One entry per CDR3 protein, called by TCRdb with MiXCR from the 5' RACE reads. The data show about 720,000 distinct CDR3 sequences, about 24% seen once. Sequencing used blood. All receptors come from a man between 65 and 80 years old in good health.

This clonotype was observed a handful of times. V and J are TRBV5-1 and TRBJ1-1; 12 bases are a match to TRBD1. The CDR3 loop spans 18 amino acids. CDR1 is SGHRS, CDR2 YFSETQ, per germline. Trimming at V came to 0 bases and at J to 1 base, leaving 7 bases not matched to a gene. The CDR3 DNA is TGCGCCAGCAGCTTGGTAGGGACAGGGGGCGGAGAGAACACTGAAGCTTTCTTT. Protein: CASSLVGTGGGENTEAFF.

In this sample, this clonotype turned up a few times. The chain carries TRBV20-1 and TRBJ2-3; D uncertain. Germline assignment: CDR1 DFQATT and CDR2 SNEGSKA (reference sequence). This CDR3 spans 13 amino acids. The V and J ends lost 5 bases and 5 bases respectively, with 14 bases between them. The CDR3 loop reads CSAELAGLDTQYF. CDR3 coding DNA: TGCAGTGCTGAACTTGCCGGGTTAGATACGCAGTATTTT.

V is TRBV7-2 and J is TRBJ2-3; 12 bases match TRBD2. This CDR3 has 15 amino acids. Germline assignment: CDR1 SGHTA and CDR2 FQGNSA. V was clipped by 5 bases and J by 7 bases; unmatched bases: 7. CDR3 region: CASSPTSGSVNTQYF. In DNA form, the CDR3 reads TGTGCCAGCAGCCCGACTAGCGGGAGTGTGAATACGCAGTATTTT.

The sample holds a few counts of this clonotype. V gene TRBV7-8 combines with J gene TRBJ1-4, with D possibly matching TRBD1 (5 bases). Germline CDR1 SGHVS, CDR2 FQNEAQ. V gave up 2 bases and J gave up 10 bases, with 20 bases separating them. This CDR3 has 16 amino acids. CDR3 DNA sequence: TGTGCCAGCAGCTTAATTGTTGTAGGGACCATGGGAAAACTGTTTTTT. Residues: CASSLIVVGTMGKLFF. The full variable domain, its missing parts supplied by reference TRBV7-8 and TRBJ1-4, is GAGVSQSPRYKVAKRGQDVALRCDPISGHVSLFWYQQALGQGPEFLTYFQNEAQLDKSGLPSDRFFAERPEGSVSTLKIQRTQQEDSAVYLCASSLIVVGTMGKLFFGSGTQLSVL.

The V and J genes are TRBV12-3 or TRBV12-4 and TRBJ1-5, with a possible D match to TRBD1 (6 bases). The CDR3 consists of 15 residues. V shed 4 bases and J shed 6 bases, with 16 bases lying between them. The chain's CDR3 is CASSYRVGQGQPQHF. The CDR3 coding sequence is TGTGCCAGCAGTTACAGGGTGGGTCAAGGTCAGCCCCAGCATTTT.

The chain recombines TRBV6-6 with TRBJ1-5; D is perhaps TRBD1 (6 bases). V gave up 7 bases and J gave up 2 bases, with 12 bases separating them. CDR1 is MNHNY and CDR2 is SVGAGI in the germline V gene (reference sequence). This CDR3 has 14 residues. This CDR3 reads CASKDRTGNQPQHF. The CDR3 region has the DNA TGTGCCAGCAAGGACCGGACAGGCAATCAGCCCCAGCATTTT.

This clonotype has a handful of counts. The V and J genes are TRBV28 and TRBJ2-5, with 10 bases identical to TRBD2. The end of the DNA is better explained by TRBJ2-7, so the J call may be wrong. The CDR3 has 16 amino acids. From germline, CDR1 is MDHEN and CDR2 SYDVKM. The DNA of the CDR3 is TGTGCCAGCAGTTTCTCTCTAGCGGGGGATTCCTACGAGCAGTACTTC. Residues: CASSFSLAGDSYEQYF.

The DNA of the CDR3 is TGTGCCAGCAGTCCGACGCAGGGCCGGGGCTACACCTTC. Residues: CASSPTQGRGYTF. The chain couples TRBV28 to TRBJ1-2, with D perhaps TRBD1 (5 bases). The V and J ends lost 5 bases and 8 bases respectively, with 15 bases between them. Germline assignment: CDR1 MDHEN and CDR2 SYDVKM. The CDR3 covers 13 residues.

This clonotype was picked up many times. As DNA, the CDR3 is TGTGCCACCAGTGATGACCGGACCTATCAGCCCCAGCATTTT. This sequence encodes CATSDDRTYQPQHF. This chain connects TRBV24-1 to TRBJ1-5, with unresolved D. The CDR3 contains 14 residues. Germline V gene sequence: CDR1 KGHDR, CDR2 SFDVKD. Trimming pared 3 bases from V and 5 bases from J, leaving 10 bases between.

This clonotype has more than one count but fewer than ten. V usage is TRBV5-1 and J usage is TRBJ1-4; D is perhaps TRBD1 (6 bases). Per germline, CDR1 SGHRS and CDR2 YFSETQ. V shed 4 bases and J shed 2 bases, with 15 bases lying between them. This CDR3 is built from 16 residues. CDR3 region: CASSQGHGSTNEKLFF. CDR3 sequence (DNA): TGCGCCAGCAGCCAGGGACACGGGTCGACTAATGAAAAACTGTTTTTT.